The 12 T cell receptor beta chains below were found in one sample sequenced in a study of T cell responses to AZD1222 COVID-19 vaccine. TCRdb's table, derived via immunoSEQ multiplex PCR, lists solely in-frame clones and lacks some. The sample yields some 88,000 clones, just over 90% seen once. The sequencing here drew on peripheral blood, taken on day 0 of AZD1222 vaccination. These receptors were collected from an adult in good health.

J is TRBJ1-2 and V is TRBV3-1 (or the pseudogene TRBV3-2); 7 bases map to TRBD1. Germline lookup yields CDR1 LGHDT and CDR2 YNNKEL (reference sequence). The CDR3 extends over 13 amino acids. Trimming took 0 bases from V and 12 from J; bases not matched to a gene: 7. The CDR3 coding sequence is TGTGCCAGCAGCCAAGATGTGGGACAGAGCCACACCTTC. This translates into CASSQDVGQSHTF.

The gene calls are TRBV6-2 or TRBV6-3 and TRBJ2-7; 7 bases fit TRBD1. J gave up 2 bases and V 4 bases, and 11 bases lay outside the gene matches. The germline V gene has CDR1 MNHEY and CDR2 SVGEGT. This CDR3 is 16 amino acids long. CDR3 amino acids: CASSSLGDSLAYEQYF. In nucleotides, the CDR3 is TGTGCCAGCAGTTCTCTTGGGGACAGCCTAGCCTACGAGCAGTACTTC.

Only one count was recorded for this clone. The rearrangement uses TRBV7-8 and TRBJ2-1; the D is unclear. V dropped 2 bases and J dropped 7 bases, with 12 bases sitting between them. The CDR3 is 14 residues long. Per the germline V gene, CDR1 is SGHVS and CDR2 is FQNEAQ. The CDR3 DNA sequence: TGTGCCAGCAGCTTATATGGATCTATTAATGAGCAGTTCTTC. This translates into CASSLYGSINEQFF. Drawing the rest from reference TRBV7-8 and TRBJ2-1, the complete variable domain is GAGVSQSPRYKVAKRGQDVALRCDPISGHVSLFWYQQALGQGPEFLTYFQNEAQLDKSGLPSDRFFAERPEGSVSTLKIQRTQQEDSAVYLCASSLYGSINEQFFGPGTRLTVL.

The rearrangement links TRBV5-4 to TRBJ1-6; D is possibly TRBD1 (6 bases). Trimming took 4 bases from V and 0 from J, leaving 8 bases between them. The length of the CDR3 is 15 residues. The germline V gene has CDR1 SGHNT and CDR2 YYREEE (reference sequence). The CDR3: CASSQGSSYNSPLHF. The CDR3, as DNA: TGTGCCAGCAGCCAGGGGAGCTCCTATAATTCACCCCTCCACTTT.

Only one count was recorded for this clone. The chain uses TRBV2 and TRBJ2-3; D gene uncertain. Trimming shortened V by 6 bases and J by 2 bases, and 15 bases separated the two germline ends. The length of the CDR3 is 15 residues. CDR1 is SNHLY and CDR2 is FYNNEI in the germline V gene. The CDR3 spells CASRISRPLTDTQYF. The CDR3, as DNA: TGTGCCAGCAGAATAAGCAGGCCTCTCACAGATACGCAGTATTTT.

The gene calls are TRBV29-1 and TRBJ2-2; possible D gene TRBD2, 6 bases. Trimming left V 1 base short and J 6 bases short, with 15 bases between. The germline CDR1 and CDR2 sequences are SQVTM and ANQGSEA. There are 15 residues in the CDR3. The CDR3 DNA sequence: TGCAGCGTTGAAGCGACTAGATCTCGCCCCGGGGAGCTGTTTTTT. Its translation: CSVEATRSRPGELFF.

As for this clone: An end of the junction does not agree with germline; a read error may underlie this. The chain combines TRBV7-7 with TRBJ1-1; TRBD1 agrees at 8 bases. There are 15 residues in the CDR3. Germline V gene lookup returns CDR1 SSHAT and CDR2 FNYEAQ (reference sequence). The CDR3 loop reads CASSSRTGKDTEAFF. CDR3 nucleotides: TGTGCTAGCAGTTCCCGGACAGGGAAGGACACTGAAGCTTTCTTT.

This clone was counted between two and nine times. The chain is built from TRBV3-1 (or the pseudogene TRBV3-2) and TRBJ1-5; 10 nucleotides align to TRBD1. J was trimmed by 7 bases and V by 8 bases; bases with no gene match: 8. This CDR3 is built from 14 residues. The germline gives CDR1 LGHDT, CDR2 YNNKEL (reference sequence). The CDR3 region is CASSVGTGEQPQHF. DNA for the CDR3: TGTGCCAGCTCGGTCGGGACAGGGGAACAGCCCCAGCATTTT.

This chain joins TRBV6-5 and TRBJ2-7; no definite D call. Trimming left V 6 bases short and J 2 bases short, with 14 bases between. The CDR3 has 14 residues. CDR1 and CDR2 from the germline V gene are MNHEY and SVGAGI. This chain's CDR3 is CASSLSGRTYEQYF. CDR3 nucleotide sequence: TGTGCCAGCAGCCTTAGTGGTAGGACCTACGAGCAGTACTTC.

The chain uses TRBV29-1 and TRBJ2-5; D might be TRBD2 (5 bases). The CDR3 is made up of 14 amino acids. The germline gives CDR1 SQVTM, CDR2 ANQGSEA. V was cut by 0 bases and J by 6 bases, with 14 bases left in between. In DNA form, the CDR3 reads TGCAGCGTTGAAGATCGCGGGCGTCTGCAGACCCAGTACTTC. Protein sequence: CSVEDRGRLQTQYF.

The CDR3 sequence: CAITRQSQNSYNEQFF. CDR3 DNA sequence: TGTGCCATCACCCGACAGTCTCAAAACTCCTACAATGAGCAGTTCTTC. V is TRBV10-3 and J is TRBJ2-1, with D possibly TRBD1 on 5 matching bases. V was cut by 7 bases and J by 0 bases, with 16 bases left in between. CDR3 size: 16 residues. Germline loops: CDR1 ENHRY, CDR2 SYGVKD.

The CDR3 nucleotides read TGTGCCAGCAGTTTATATTCCCAGGGGCAGGGAACATTAGCGGGCGAGCAGTACTTC. This translates into CASSLYSQGQGTLAGEQYF. The J gene is TRBJ2-7, the V gene TRBV28, with D perhaps matching TRBD2 (7 bases). CDR1 is MDHEN, CDR2 SYDVKM, per germline. Trimming removed 1 base at V and 6 bases at J, with 28 bases between. This CDR3 is built from 19 residues.